These 27 T cell receptor beta chains were all obtained from the same sample, sequenced in a study of blood T cells in healthy people across ages. Primed by a sample-barcoded 5' primer and a J-beta primer mix, a second PCR proceeded for roughly 7 to 12 cycles. MiXCR was run by TCRdb on the 5' RACE reads, yielding one entry per CDR3 protein. The repertoire includes approximately 600,000 distinct CDR3 sequences, under 65% of them detected once, and 30% to 45% sits in the top ten. The source material was blood. The origin of the receptors is a man aged 60 to 69 in good health.

The genes are TRBV5-1 and TRBJ2-1, with 13 bases fitting TRBD2. The germline V gene encodes CDR1 SGHRS and CDR2 YFSETQ. The trim removed 5 bases at V and 2 bases at J, leaving 4 bases unmatched. This CDR3 contains 16 residues. The CDR3 loop reads CASRTTSGGAYNEQFF. The CDR3 DNA reads TGCGCCAGCAGGACTACTAGCGGGGGGGCCTACAATGAGCAGTTCTTC. Full variable domain (remainder filled in from reference TRBV5-1 and TRBJ2-1): KAGVTQTPRYLIKTRGQQVTLSCSPISGHRSVSWYQQTPGQGLQFLFEYFSETQRNKGNFPGRFSGRQFSNSRSEMNVSTLELGDSALYLCASRTTSGGAYNEQFFGPGTRLTVL.

The chain employs TRBV12-3 or TRBV12-4 and TRBJ2-1, with 9 bases aligning to TRBD2. This CDR3 is 14 amino acids long. With 3 bases clipped from V and 9 bases from J, the junction kept 6 bases outside the gene matches. CDR3 coding DNA: TGTGCCAGCAGTTTCAGCGGGGGGCATAGTGAGCAGTTCTTC. Encoded protein: CASSFSGGHSEQFF.

This clonotype was seen more than once but under ten times. The chain couples TRBV10-3 to TRBJ2-5; 12 bases match TRBD1. With 3 bases clipped from V and 4 bases from J, the junction kept 9 bases outside the gene matches. Germline V gene lookup returns CDR1 ENHRY and CDR2 SYGVKD. The CDR3 covers 17 residues. The CDR3 is CAISDPGTGGIRETQYF. The CDR3 DNA reads as TGTGCCATCAGTGATCCGGGGACAGGGGGCATCAGAGAGACCCAGTACTTC.

The chain links TRBV3-1 to TRBJ2-5; no definite D call. Trimming left V 0 bases short and J 4 bases short, with 15 bases between. This CDR3 contains 16 residues. Germline V lookup: CDR1 LGHDT, CDR2 YNNKEL (reference sequence). For the CDR3, the DNA is TGTGCCAGCAGCCAAGATCGACGCGGTCTAGGAGAGACCCAGTACTTC. This codes for CASSQDRRGLGETQYF.

This clonotype was picked up a small number of times. This chain links TRBV6-5 with TRBJ1-4, with D unclear. Deletions cut 3 bases from V and 0 bases from J, with 5 bases between. CDR3 length: 14 residues. Germline V gene lookup returns CDR1 MNHEY and CDR2 SVGAGI. CDR3 amino acids: CASSYEATNEKLFF. The CDR3 DNA reads as TGTGCCAGCAGTTATGAGGCAACTAATGAAAAACTGTTTTTT.

Comment on this clonotype: One junction end disagrees with the germline gene, perhaps due to a read error. The V gene is TRBV12-3 or TRBV12-4, the J gene TRBJ2-3; D perhaps matches TRBD2 (5 bases). The CDR3 is 12 amino acids. CDR3 coding DNA: TGTGCCAGCAGTAGCGAGGGAGATACGCGGTATTTT. Translation: CASSSEGDTRYF.

This rearrangement joins TRBV4-1 to TRBJ2-3; 9 bases map to TRBD2. In germline, CDR1 is MGHRA, CDR2 YSYEKL. The V gene end was trimmed by 1 base and the J gene end by 0 bases; junction bases not matched to a gene: 8. The CDR3 totals 18 residues. The CDR3 reads CASSQVVRGGTSTDTQYF. The CDR3 coding sequence is TGCGCCAGCAGCCAAGTAGTGCGGGGGGGAACTAGCACAGATACGCAGTATTTT.

This clonotype was detected only a few times. The chain joins TRBV28 to TRBJ2-4; D perhaps matches TRBD1 (5 bases). The CDR3 is made up of 15 amino acids. Trimming removed 5 bases from V and 0 bases from J, with 11 bases in between. Germline V gives CDR1 MDHEN, CDR2 SYDVKM. CDR3 amino acids: CASSNTGLAKNIQYF. CDR3 DNA sequence: TGTGCCAGCAGTAATACAGGTCTAGCCAAAAACATTCAGTACTTC.

The chain carries TRBV27 and TRBJ2-3; TRBD2 might be the D (6 bases). The CDR3 has 13 amino acids. Germline values: CDR1 MNHEY, CDR2 SMNVEV (reference sequence). Trimming took 10 bases from V and 1 from J, leaving 12 bases between them. CDR3 sequence reads: CATAGWGTDTQYF. The CDR3 DNA reads as TGTGCCACCGCGGGATGGGGCACAGATACGCAGTATTTT.

The chain has TRBV12-3 or TRBV12-4 and TRBJ2-1, with a weak D call TRBD2 (5 bases). CDR3 length: 12 residues. V lost 1 base, J lost 11 bases, and 9 bases lay in between. CDR3 in amino acids: CASSLGVTKQFF. The CDR3 DNA follows: TGTGCCAGCAGTTTAGGCGTGACTAAGCAGTTCTTC.

The chain couples TRBV4-2 to TRBJ2-1; 8 bases are a match to TRBD2. Germline CDR1 LGHNA, CDR2 YNFKEQ. CDR3 size: 19 residues. Unmatched junction bases numbered 19, after V lost 5 bases and J lost 4 bases. CDR3 DNA: TGTGCCAGCAGCTCTTCCGGGGGGGGAAGCGGGGCCTCTTACAATGAGCAGTTCTTC. Amino acids: CASSSSGGGSGASYNEQFF.

Only a few counts were recorded for this clonotype. This chain joins TRBV7-9 and TRBJ2-7; D tentatively fits TRBD1 or TRBD2 (7 bases each). The germline CDR1 and CDR2 sequences are SEHNR and FQNEAQ (reference sequence). This CDR3 contains 14 residues. V gave up 5 bases and J gave up 1 base, with 12 bases separating them. For the CDR3, the DNA is TGTGCCAGCAGCCCAGGGGGGGTTTCCTACGAGCAGTACTTC. Amino acids: CASSPGGVSYEQYF.

This clonotype turned up a few times. CDR3 nucleotide sequence: TGCGCCAGCAGCGCCGGACAGGGGACCCACGAGCAGTACTTC. Translated: CASSAGQGTHEQYF. This chain connects TRBV5-1 to TRBJ2-7; 9 nucleotides align to TRBD1. The CDR3 sequence is 14 residues long. In germline, CDR1 is SGHRS, CDR2 YFSETQ. Germline trimming cut 4 bases from V and 5 bases from J; bases unmatched to any gene: 7.

The gene calls are TRBV20-1 and TRBJ2-1; 9 bases line up with TRBD2. After removal of 5 bases from V and 7 bases from J, the junction contained 9 bases not matched to a gene. The CDR3 totals 14 residues. Germline loops: CDR1 DFQATT, CDR2 SNEGSKA (reference sequence). The CDR3 reads CSAGQAGGRNEQFF. The CDR3 coding sequence is TGCAGTGCTGGACAAGCGGGGGGAAGAAATGAGCAGTTCTTC.

V gene TRBV12-3 or TRBV12-4 combines with J gene TRBJ2-3, with D perhaps matching TRBD2 (7 bases). The CDR3 runs 15 residues. The V end lost 7 bases, the J end lost 4 bases, and 18 bases lay between the germline ends. The chain's CDR3 is CASTPGARGADTQYF. The CDR3 region has the DNA TGTGCCAGCACTCCGGGGGCTCGGGGGGCAGATACGCAGTATTTT.

V and J are TRBV20-1 and TRBJ2-1; TRBD2 is a possible D gene (5 bases). Germline assignment: CDR1 DFQATT and CDR2 SNEGSKA (reference sequence). V lost 3 bases and J 4 bases, leaving 13 bases between the germline ends. The CDR3 contains 14 residues. CDR3 DNA: TGCAGTGCTAGTTTGACTATACCTTACAATGAGCAGTTCTTC. Translation gives CSASLTIPYNEQFF.

Regarding this clonotype: One end of the junction fails to match germline, which may point to a read error. The chain links TRBV12-3 or TRBV12-4 to TRBJ2-3, with 7 bases lining up with TRBD1. The CDR3 runs 15 residues. This CDR3 is CASSFDRAVTDMQYF. CDR3 sequence (DNA): TGTGCCAGCAGTTTTGACAGGGCGGTCACAGATATGCAGTATTTT.

V and J are TRBV5-8 and TRBJ1-2; maybe TRBD1 (5 bases). Germline-derived CDR1 and CDR2 are SGHTS and YDEGEE. The ends were cut back, 1 base at V and 5 bases at J, with 9 bases in the middle. The CDR3 runs 13 residues. CDR3 loop: CASSLKGLYGYTF. The CDR3, as DNA: TGTGCCAGCAGCTTGAAGGGACTTTATGGCTACACCTTC.

The genes are TRBV7-7 and TRBJ2-1; unclear D gene. This CDR3 contains 16 residues. V lost 5 bases and J lost 5, with 19 bases in between. The germline V gene has CDR1 SSHAT and CDR2 FNYEAQ (reference sequence). Here the CDR3 DNA reads TGTGCCAGCAGCCCGTGGGCCGATCCGCCCAACAATGAGCAGTTCTTC. It is translated as CASSPWADPPNNEQFF.

The rearrangement uses TRBV6-5 and TRBJ1-6; 10 bases match TRBD1. The germline gives CDR1 MNHEY, CDR2 SVGAGI. Trimming took 3 bases from V and 7 from J; bases not matched to a gene: 9. The CDR3 loop spans 17 amino acids. CDR3 bases: TGTGCCAGCAGTTATTATACCGGGACAGGGGACAATTCACCCCTCCACTTT. It encodes CASSYYTGTGDNSPLHF.

The chain uses TRBV15 and TRBJ1-2; D unclear. Germline V CDR1 and CDR2: LNHNV, YYDKDF (reference sequence). Trimming removed 10 bases from V and 8 bases from J, with 14 bases in between. This CDR3 is built from 11 residues. The CDR3, as DNA: TGTGCCAGCAGTTCTCCCCGGGGCTACACCTTC. This gives the protein CASSSPRGYTF.

The V gene is TRBV7-9, the J gene TRBJ2-1, with 11 nucleotides matching TRBD1. CDR1 and CDR2 from the germline V gene are SEHNR and FQNEAQ (reference sequence). V shed 5 bases, J shed 3 bases, and the junction held 3 bases outside the gene matches. The CDR3 has 15 amino acids. The CDR3 region has the DNA TGTGCCAGCAGCACGGGACAGGGGGGCTACAATGAGCAGTTCTTC. Encoded protein: CASSTGQGGYNEQFF.

The rearrangement joins TRBV5-1 to TRBJ1-1; TRBD1 agrees at 10 bases. The CDR3 has 18 amino acids. Germline loops: CDR1 SGHRS, CDR2 YFSETQ. The junction had 15 bases not matched to a gene; V was cut back by 4 bases and J by 3 bases. Here the CDR3 DNA reads TGCGCCAGCAGCCTACATCACCCGGGACAGGGGTACGACACTGAAGCTTTCTTT. This encodes CASSLHHPGQGYDTEAFF.

The chain has TRBV6-5 and TRBJ1-1, with unresolved D. This CDR3 comprises 13 residues. V dropped 9 bases and J dropped 2 bases, with 13 bases sitting between them. Germline CDR1 MNHEY, CDR2 SVGAGI. This CDR3 is CASHRSLNTEAFF. CDR3 bases: TGTGCCAGTCACAGATCCCTCAACACTGAAGCTTTCTTT.

This clonotype was seen only a few times. V gene TRBV24-1 combines with J gene TRBJ2-1; no clear D gene. The germline V and J ends were trimmed by 0 bases and 3 bases, with 14 bases remaining between them. The CDR3 length is 17 residues. Looked up from germline, CDR1 is KGHDR and CDR2 is SFDVKD. The CDR3 coding sequence is TGTGCCACCAGTGATTTGCCCGCCTCGGGCGGCTACAATGAGCAGTTCTTC. Amino acid sequence: CATSDLPASGGYNEQFF.

This clonotype was detected a few times. The rearrangement uses TRBV20-1 and TRBJ2-1, with D uncertain. Germline V lookup: CDR1 DFQATT, CDR2 SNEGSKA (reference sequence). Trimming took 3 bases from V and 9 from J, leaving 9 bases between them. CDR3 length: 11 residues. DNA of the CDR3: TGCAGTGCTAGTAGGGCGACTGAGCAGTTCTTC. Translating gives CSASRATEQFF.

This clonotype was observed at least ten times. This sequence joins TRBV7-2 and TRBJ2-5; 9 bases map to TRBD2. Germline V CDR1 and CDR2: SGHTA, FQGNSA. The CDR3 has 15 residues. The J segment lost 4 bases and the V segment lost 5 bases, leaving 8 bases of the junction unmatched. The CDR3 nucleotides are TGTGCCAGCAGCACACGGACTAGCGCGCGAGAGACCCAGTACTTC. Its protein product is CASSTRTSARETQYF. The variable domain in full, with the rest retrieved from reference TRBV7-2 and TRBJ2-5, is GAGVSQSPSNKVTEKGKDVELRCDPISGHTALYWYRQSLGQGLEFLIYFQGNSAPDKSGLPSDRFSAERTGGSVSTLTIQRTQQEDSAVYLCASSTRTSARETQYFGPGTRLLVL.